This T cell receptor beta chain appears in the sequencing data of a study of blood T cells in healthy people across ages. The germline CDR1 and CDR2 sequences are DFQATT and SNEGSKA (reference sequence). CDR3 length equals 16 residues. Primed by a sample-barcoded 5' primer and a J-beta primer mix, a second PCR proceeded for about 6 to 11 cycles. TCRdb re-called the 5' RACE reads with MiXCR, one entry per CDR3 protein. The sample consists of some 900,000 distinct CDR3 sequences, around 49% of them appearing once. This receptor was taken from a young man in good health. The chain couples TRBV20-1 to TRBJ2-5, with 8 bases lining up with TRBD1. The DNA matches TRBJ2-4 better at its end, which makes the J call doubtful. Sequences were obtained from blood. The CDR3: CSARDPQGATINIQYF. The CDR3 nucleotides are TGCAGTGCTAGAGATCCCCAGGGGGCTACTATAAACATTCAGTACTTC.